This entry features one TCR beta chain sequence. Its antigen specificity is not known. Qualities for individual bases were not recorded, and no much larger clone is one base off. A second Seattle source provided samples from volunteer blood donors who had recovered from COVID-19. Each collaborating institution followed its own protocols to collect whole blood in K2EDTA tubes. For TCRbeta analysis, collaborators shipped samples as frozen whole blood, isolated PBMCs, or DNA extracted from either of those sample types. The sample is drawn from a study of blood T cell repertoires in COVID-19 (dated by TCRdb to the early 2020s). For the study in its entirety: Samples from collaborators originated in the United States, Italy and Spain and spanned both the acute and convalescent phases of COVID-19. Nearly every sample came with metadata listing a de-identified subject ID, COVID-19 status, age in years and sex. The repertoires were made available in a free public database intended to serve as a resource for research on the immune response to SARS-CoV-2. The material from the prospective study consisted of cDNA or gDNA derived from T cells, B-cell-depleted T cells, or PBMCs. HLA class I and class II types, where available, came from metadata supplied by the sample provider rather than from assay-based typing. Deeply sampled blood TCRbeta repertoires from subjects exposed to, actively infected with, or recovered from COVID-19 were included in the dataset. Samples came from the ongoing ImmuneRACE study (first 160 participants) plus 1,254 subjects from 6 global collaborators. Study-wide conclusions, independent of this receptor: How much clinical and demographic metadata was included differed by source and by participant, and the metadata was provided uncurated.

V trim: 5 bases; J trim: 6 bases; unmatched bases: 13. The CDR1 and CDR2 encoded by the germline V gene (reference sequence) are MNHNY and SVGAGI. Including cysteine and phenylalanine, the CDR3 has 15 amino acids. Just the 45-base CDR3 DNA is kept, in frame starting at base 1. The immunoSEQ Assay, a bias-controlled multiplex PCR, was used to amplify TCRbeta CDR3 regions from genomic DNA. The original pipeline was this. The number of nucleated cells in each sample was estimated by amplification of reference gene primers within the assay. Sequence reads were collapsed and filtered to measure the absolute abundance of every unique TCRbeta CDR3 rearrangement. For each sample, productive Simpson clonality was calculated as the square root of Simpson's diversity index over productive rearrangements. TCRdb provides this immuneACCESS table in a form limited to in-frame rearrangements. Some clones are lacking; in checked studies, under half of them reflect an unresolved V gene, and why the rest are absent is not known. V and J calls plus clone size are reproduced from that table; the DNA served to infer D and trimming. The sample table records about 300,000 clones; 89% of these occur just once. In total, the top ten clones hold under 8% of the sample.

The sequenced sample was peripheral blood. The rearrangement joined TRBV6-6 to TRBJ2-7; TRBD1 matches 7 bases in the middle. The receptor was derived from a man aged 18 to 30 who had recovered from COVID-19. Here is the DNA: TGTGCCAGCAGTGCGAGACAGACAGGGTTTGTCGAGCAGTACTTC. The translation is CASSARQTGFVEQYF.